One and the same sample provided the 27 T cell receptor beta chains below, sequenced in a study of shared clonotypes between healthy human individuals. This table comes from immunoSEQ multiplex PCR, and its TCRdb copy is limited to in-frame clones, with some not included. The repertoire includes roughly 2.5 million clones, approximately 94% of them detected once, and over 0.12% sits in the top ten. The sequenced material came from naive CD4+ T cells sorted from blood. Sample subset: CD45RA+ positively selected. The receptors were sampled from a man between 18 and 35 years old in good health.

In this sample, this clone turned up once. The chain links TRBV6-6 to TRBJ2-7, with TRBD2 identical over 10 bases. The junction had 1 base not matched to a gene; V was cut back by 2 bases and J by 3 bases. Germline V gene sequence: CDR1 MNHNY, CDR2 SVGAGI (reference sequence). The CDR3 length is 14 residues. For the CDR3, the DNA is TGTGCCAGCAGTTACCGGACTAGCGGCTACGAGCAGTACTTC. It codes for CASSYRTSGYEQYF.

The gene calls are TRBV30 and TRBJ1-1, with 9 bases fitting TRBD1. V shed 3 bases, J shed 2 bases, and the junction held 13 bases outside the gene matches. CDR3 length: 17 amino acids. Germline-derived CDR1 and CDR2 are GTSNPN and SVGIG (reference sequence). The CDR3 region is CAWSPLRTGARNTEAFF. Written as DNA, the CDR3 is TGTGCCTGGAGCCCTCTCAGGACAGGGGCGCGAAACACTGAAGCTTTCTTT.

The genes are TRBV5-1 and TRBJ2-1; TRBD2 matches at 10 bases. CDR1 is SGHRS, CDR2 YFSETQ, per germline. CDR3 length: 16 amino acids. J lost 4 bases, V lost 0 bases, and 4 bases had no gene match. The CDR3 loop is CASSLEPLAGYNEQFF. In nucleotides, the CDR3 is TGCGCCAGCAGCTTGGAACCACTAGCGGGATACAATGAGCAGTTCTTC.

This sequence joins TRBV7-2 and TRBJ2-4; D perhaps matches TRBD1 (5 bases). Germline CDR1 SGHTA, CDR2 FQGNSA. CDR3 length: 18 residues. V was pared by 5 bases and J by 0 bases, with 20 bases between. This CDR3 reads CASSLHGDSAIAKNIQYF. The CDR3 region has the DNA TGTGCCAGCAGCCTACACGGAGACAGTGCTATAGCCAAAAACATTCAGTACTTC.

The V call is TRBV5-1, the J call TRBJ1-3; 8 nucleotides agree with TRBD1. CDR3 length: 18 residues. The germline V gene has CDR1 SGHRS and CDR2 YFSETQ. V lost 0 bases and J lost 5; bases outside the gene matches: 13. CDR3 coding DNA: TGCGCCAGCAGCTTGGCCCTCGCTACAGGGGGACAAAGAAACACCATATATTTT. This codes for CASSLALATGGQRNTIYF.

The chain employs TRBV19 and TRBJ1-1; D not resolved. Germline V gene lookup returns CDR1 LNHDA and CDR2 SQIVND (reference sequence). The V end was cut by 4 bases, the J end by 5 bases, with 17 bases between. The CDR3 totals 15 residues. The CDR3, as DNA: TGTGCCAGTAGTAAGTCTTCGGACGGTAGGACTGAAGCTTTCTTT. This translates into CASSKSSDGRTEAFF.

This chain uses TRBV1 with TRBJ2-2. TRBV1 is a listed pseudogene. This CDR3 comprises 13 residues. The CDR3: CTRECGRTGELFF. The CDR3 DNA sequence: TGCACCAGGGAGTGTGGGCGGACCGGGGAGCTGTTTTTT.

This chain joins TRBV5-6 and TRBJ1-1; D is perhaps TRBD1 (5 bases). This CDR3 spans 13 amino acids. V was cut by 3 bases and J by 0 bases, with 6 bases left in between. From germline, CDR1 is SGHDT and CDR2 YYEEEE. CDR3 sequence (DNA): TGTGCCAGCAGCTCGACAGTGAACACTGAAGCTTTCTTT. Translated: CASSSTVNTEAFF.

About this clone itself: One end of the junction varies from germline; a read error may be responsible. J is TRBJ1-2 and V is TRBV5-1; TRBD1 is a possible D gene (5 bases). The CDR3 runs 13 residues. CDR1 is SGHRS and CDR2 is YFSETQ in the germline V gene. CDR3 bases: TGTGCCAGCAGCTTGGGACGGAGATATGGCTACACCTTC. Its protein is CASSLGRRYGYTF.

This rearrangement joins TRBV28 to TRBJ2-5; TRBD2 matches 10 bases. The length of the CDR3 is 15 residues. With V trimmed by 3 bases and J by 3 bases, 4 bases remained unmatched. The germline CDR1 and CDR2 sequences are MDHEN and SYDVKM. The CDR3 here is CASSFQRGGKETQYF. CDR3 DNA sequence: TGTGCCAGCAGTTTTCAGCGGGGGGGGAAAGAGACCCAGTACTTC.

The chain employs TRBV11-2 and TRBJ2-5; TRBD2 agrees at 10 bases. V shed 3 bases and J 6 bases; nucleotides not matched to a gene: 7. The CDR3 totals 15 residues. Germline V gives CDR1 SGHAT, CDR2 FQNNGV. CDR3 nucleotide sequence: TGTGCCAGCAGCTTCGTCCTAGCGGGAGAGAAGACCCAGTACTTC. Its translation: CASSFVLAGEKTQYF.

The chain carries TRBV6-1 and TRBJ2-3, with D possibly called TRBD1 or TRBD2 (5 bases each). The CDR3 has 15 residues. V gave up 3 bases and J gave up 1 base, with 11 bases separating them. Germline-derived CDR1 and CDR2 are MNHNS and SASEGT. The DNA of the CDR3 is TGTGCCAGCAGTGACGGGGCGGTTGGCACAGATACGCAGTATTTT. Translating it yields CASSDGAVGTDTQYF.

The chain joins TRBV27 to TRBJ1-4; a weak D match, TRBD1 (5 bases). From germline, CDR1 is MNHEY and CDR2 SMNVEV (reference sequence). The CDR3 is made up of 14 amino acids. The germline V and J ends were trimmed by 6 bases and 5 bases, with 13 bases remaining between them. The CDR3 nucleotides are TGTGCCAGCAGCCGCCGGGGGGGAAATGAAAAACTGTTTTTT. This sequence encodes CASSRRGGNEKLFF.

This chain connects TRBV6-5 to TRBJ2-7; D is possibly TRBD1 (6 bases). The CDR3 is 14 amino acids. Germline V gene lookup returns CDR1 MNHEY and CDR2 SVGAGI. Trimming removed 6 bases at V and 5 bases at J, with 17 bases between. CDR3 coding DNA: TGTGCCAGCAGCGCCGACGGACAGATGGACGAGCAGTACTTC. It specifies CASSADGQMDEQYF.

The rearrangement uses TRBV6-5 and TRBJ2-7; D gene unclear. Per the germline V gene, CDR1 is MNHEY and CDR2 is SVGAGI. There are 13 residues in the CDR3. Deletions cut 10 bases from V and 3 bases from J, with 16 bases between. The CDR3 reads CATRMGNFYEQYF. CDR3 in DNA: TGTGCCACCCGCATGGGCAATTTCTACGAGCAGTACTTC.

V is TRBV9 and J is TRBJ2-7; a weak D match, TRBD2 (5 bases). Deletions cut 0 bases from V and 0 bases from J, with 13 bases between. Germline loops: CDR1 SGDLS, CDR2 YYNGEE. The CDR3 extends over 16 amino acids. The CDR3 reads CASSVDSSPFSYEQYF. For the CDR3, the DNA is TGTGCCAGCAGCGTAGATTCTAGCCCCTTCTCCTACGAGCAGTACTTC.

V and J are TRBV10-3 and TRBJ1-2; D is unresolved. This CDR3 is built from 14 residues. Trimming left V 4 bases short and J 0 bases short, with 9 bases between. CDR1 and CDR2 from the germline V gene are ENHRY and SYGVKD. The CDR3 bases are TGTGCCATCAGTGGGTCCGGGTCTAACTATGGCTACACCTTC. Amino acid sequence: CAISGSGSNYGYTF.

In its sample, this clone was seen once. This specimen includes other DNA sequences encoding the same CDR3. The chain combines TRBV18 with TRBJ2-3; tentative D call: TRBD2 (6 bases). Germline loops: CDR1 KGHSH, CDR2 LQKENI. CDR3 length equals 15 residues. V gave up 3 bases and J gave up 0 bases, with 10 bases separating them. The CDR3 reads CASSPLAGSTDTQYF. Here the CDR3 DNA reads TGTGCCAGCTCACCTCTGGCGGGGAGCACAGATACGCAGTATTTT. Based on the CDR3 plus reference TRBV18 and TRBJ2-3, the full variable domain is NAGVMQNPRHLVRRRGQEARLRCSPMKGHSHVYWYRQLPEEGLKFMVYLQKENIIDESGMPKERFSAEFPKEGPSILRIQQVVRGDSAAYFCASSPLAGSTDTQYFGPGTRLTVL.

Concerning this clone: Other nucleotide sequences from this sample produce the same CDR3. J is TRBJ1-5 and V is TRBV6-1; possibly TRBD1 for D (5 bases). Between the trimmed V and J ends, which lost 5 bases and 4 bases, there was a span of 9 bases. CDR1 and CDR2 from the germline V gene are MNHNS and SASEGT. The CDR3 totals 13 residues. CDR3 coding DNA: TGTGCCAGCAGTCGGGACGGAAATCAGCCCCAGCATTTT. Encoded protein: CASSRDGNQPQHF.

The chain has TRBV19 and TRBJ2-3, with 7 bases aligning to TRBD2. Germline trimming cut 7 bases from V and 4 bases from J; bases unmatched to any gene: 14. CDR1 LNHDA and CDR2 SQIVND come from the germline V gene (reference sequence). CDR3 length: 16 amino acids. The CDR3 is CASTKGRGLVADTQYF. CDR3 nucleotide sequence: TGTGCCAGTACTAAGGGGAGGGGATTAGTCGCAGATACGCAGTATTTT.

About this clone: The sample holds other DNA sequences that translate to the same CDR3. This chain uses TRBV19 with TRBJ2-2, with D perhaps matching TRBD2 (6 bases). V was pared by 5 bases and J by 5 bases, with 6 bases between. The CDR3 covers 12 residues. CDR1 and CDR2 (germline): LNHDA, SQIVND (reference sequence). The CDR3 loop is CASSRGTGELFF. The CDR3 nucleotides read TGTGCCAGTAGTCGGGGGACCGGGGAGCTGTTTTTT.

This chain joins TRBV7-2 and TRBJ1-1, with D uncertain. Germline lookup yields CDR1 SGHTA and CDR2 FQGNSA. Trimming took 5 bases from V and 2 from J, leaving 6 bases between them. The CDR3 is 12 residues long. CDR3 bases: TGTGCCAGCAGCCCAATTAACACTGAAGCTTTCTTT. Translating it yields CASSPINTEAFF.

V usage is TRBV2 and J usage is TRBJ1-5; D perhaps matches TRBD1 (6 bases). CDR3 size: 15 residues. Per germline, CDR1 SNHLY and CDR2 FYNNEI. The germline V and J ends were trimmed by 4 bases and 1 base, with 11 bases remaining between them. The CDR3 sequence: CASSVAGESNQPQHF. DNA for the CDR3: TGTGCCAGCAGTGTGGCAGGGGAGAGCAATCAGCCCCAGCATTTT. The full variable domain, in which reference TRBV2 and TRBJ1-5 provide the parts outside the CDR3, is EPEVTQTPSHQVTQMGQEVILRCVPISNHLYFYWYRQILGQKVEFLVSFYNNEISEKSEIFDDQFSVERPDGSNFTLKIRSTKLEDSAMYFCASSVAGESNQPQHFGDGTRLSIL.

CDR3: CAWSSSAGMNTEAFF. The CDR3 DNA reads as TGTGCCTGGAGTTCTTCCGCAGGGATGAACACTGAAGCTTTCTTT. The V gene is TRBV30, the J gene TRBJ1-1; D perhaps matches TRBD1 (5 bases). Germline V lookup: CDR1 GTSNPN, CDR2 SVGIG (reference sequence). V was pared by 2 bases and J by 0 bases, with 13 bases between. The CDR3 totals 15 residues. Supplemented by reference TRBV30 and TRBJ1-1, the full variable domain reads SQTIHQWPATLVQPVGSPLSLECTVEGTSNPNLYWYRQAAGRGLQLLFYSVGIGQISSEVPQNLSASRPQDRQFILSSKKLLLSDSGFYLCAWSSSAGMNTEAFFGQGTRLTVV.

Written as DNA, the CDR3 is TGTGCCAGCAGTGATTGGCAGCCAACCTACGAGCAGTACTTC. Residues: CASSDWQPTYEQYF. The chain employs TRBV6-1 and TRBJ2-7; D gene uncertain. V shed 3 bases and J shed 2 bases, with 11 bases lying between them. This CDR3 has 14 residues. The germline V gene has CDR1 MNHNS and CDR2 SASEGT.

The genes are TRBV19 and TRBJ2-1, with D possibly TRBD1 on 5 matching bases. Trimming stripped 6 bases from V and 10 bases from J, with 13 bases between. Germline CDR1 and CDR2: LNHDA and SQIVND (reference sequence). The CDR3 has 12 residues. The CDR3 sequence: CASRVGRWEQFF. In DNA form, the CDR3 reads TGTGCCAGTAGGGTGGGGCGATGGGAGCAGTTCTTC.

CDR3 in amino acids: CASSEGVGQGGNIQYF. As DNA, the CDR3 is TGTGCCAGCAGTGAAGGGGTAGGACAGGGCGGAAACATTCAGTACTTC. The rearrangement joins TRBV6-1 to TRBJ2-4, with 8 nucleotides matching TRBD1. CDR1 and CDR2 from the germline V gene are MNHNS and SASEGT. The V segment lost 1 base and the J segment 6 bases; nucleotides outside the gene matches: 8. The CDR3 spans 16 residues.